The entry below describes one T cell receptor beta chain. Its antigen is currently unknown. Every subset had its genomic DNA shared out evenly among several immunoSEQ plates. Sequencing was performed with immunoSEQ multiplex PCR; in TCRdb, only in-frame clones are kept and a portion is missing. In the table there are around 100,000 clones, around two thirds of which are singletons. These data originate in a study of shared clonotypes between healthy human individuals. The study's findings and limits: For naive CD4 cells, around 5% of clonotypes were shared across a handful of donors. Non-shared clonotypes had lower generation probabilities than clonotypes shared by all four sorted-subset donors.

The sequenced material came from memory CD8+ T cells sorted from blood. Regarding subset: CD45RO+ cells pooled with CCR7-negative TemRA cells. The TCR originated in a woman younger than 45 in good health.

The CDR3 is CATSRKNGRNEKLFF. The CDR3 DNA reads TGTGCCACCAGCAGAAAGAACGGACGGAATGAAAAACTGTTTTTT. The chain carries TRBV15 and TRBJ1-4; D is undetermined. The V gene lost 2 bases and the J gene lost 5 bases, with 12 bases spanning the gap. This CDR3 contains 15 residues. From germline, CDR1 is LNHNV and CDR2 YYDKDF (reference sequence). The full variable domain, its missing parts supplied by reference TRBV15 and TRBJ1-4, is DAMVIQNPRYQVTQFGKPVTLSCSQTLNHNVMYWYQQKSSQAPKLLFHYYDKDFNNEADTPDNFQSRRPNTSFCFLDIRSPGLGDTAMYLCATSRKNGRNEKLFFGSGTQLSVL.